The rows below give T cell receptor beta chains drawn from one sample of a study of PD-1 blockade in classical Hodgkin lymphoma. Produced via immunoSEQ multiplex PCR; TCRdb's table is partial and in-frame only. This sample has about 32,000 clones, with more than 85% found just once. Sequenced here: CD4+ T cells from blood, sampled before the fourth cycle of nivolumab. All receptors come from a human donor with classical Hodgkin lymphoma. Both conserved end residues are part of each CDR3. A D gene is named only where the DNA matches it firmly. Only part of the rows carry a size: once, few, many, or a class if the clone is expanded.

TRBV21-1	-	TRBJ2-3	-	CASSKDWRGREDTQYF	TGTGCCAGCAGCAAAGATTGGCGGGGGCGGGAAGATACGCAGTATTTT
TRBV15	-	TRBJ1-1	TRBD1	CATSPRGDTEAFF	TGTGCCACCAGCCCCAGGGGGGACACTGAAGCTTTCTTT
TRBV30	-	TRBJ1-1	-	CAWDSLFRGGTEAFF	TGTGCCTGGGACAGTCTCTTTAGGGGCGGCACTGAAGCTTTCTTT
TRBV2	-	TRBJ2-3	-	CASKTSFPHTDTQYF	TGTGCCAGTAAGACTAGTTTTCCCCACACAGATACGCAGTATTTT
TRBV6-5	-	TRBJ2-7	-	CASTNRGRAAYEQYF	TGTGCCAGCACTAACAGGGGGAGGGCCGCCTACGAGCAGTACTTC
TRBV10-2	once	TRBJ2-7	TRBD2	CASRAGATGEQYF	TGCGCCAGCCGAGCGGGAGCTACTGGCGAGCAGTACTTC
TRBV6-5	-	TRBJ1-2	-	CARGEPNYGYTF	TGTGCCAGAGGGGAGCCTAACTATGGCTACACCTTC
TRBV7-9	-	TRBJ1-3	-	CASSLVEGTGNTIYF	TGTGCCAGCAGCTTAGTAGAGGGGACTGGAAACACCATATATTTT
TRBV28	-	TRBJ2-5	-	CASRSTGGQETQYF	TGTGCCAGCAGATCTACCGGGGGCCAAGAGACCCAGTACTTC
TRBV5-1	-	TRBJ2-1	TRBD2	CASSLRWTSGSNEQFF	TGCGCCAGCAGCTTGAGGTGGACTAGCGGGAGCAATGAGCAGTTCTTC
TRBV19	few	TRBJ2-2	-	CASSPQYTGELFF	TGTGCCAGTAGTCCCCAATACACCGGGGAGCTGTTTTTT
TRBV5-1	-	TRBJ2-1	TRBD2	CASSLSLADYNEQFF	TGCGCCAGCAGCTTGAGCCTAGCGGACTACAATGAGCAGTTCTTC
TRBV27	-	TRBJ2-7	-	CASAPGLPSTSEQYF	TGTGCCAGCGCCCCGGGACTCCCCTCCACGTCCGAGCAGTACTTC
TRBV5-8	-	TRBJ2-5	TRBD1	CASSLGLKGQLETQYF	TGTGCCAGCAGCTTGGGACTAAAGGGACAGTTAGAGACCCAGTACTTC
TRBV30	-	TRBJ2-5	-	CAYQLPGTVSGGTQYF	TGTGCCTATCAACTCCCCGGGACCGTCTCCGGGGGGACCCAGTACTTC
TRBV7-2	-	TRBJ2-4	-	CASSLGALAKNIQYF	TGTGCCAGCAGCTTAGGGGCCTTAGCCAAAAACATTCAGTACTTC
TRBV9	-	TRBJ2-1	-	CASSVSHNEQFF	TGTGCCAGCAGCGTCTCCCACAATGAGCAGTTCTTC
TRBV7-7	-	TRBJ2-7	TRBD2	CASSEGLAGSRQYF	TGTGCTAGCAGCGAGGGACTAGCGGGATCTAGGCAGTACTTC
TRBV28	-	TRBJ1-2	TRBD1	CASSLPGQFYTF	TGTGCCAGCAGTCTTCCGGGACAGTTTTACACCTTC
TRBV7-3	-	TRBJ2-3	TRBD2	CASSPRLAGGQDTQYF	TGTGCCAGCAGCCCCAGACTAGCGGGAGGTCAAGATACGCAGTATTTT
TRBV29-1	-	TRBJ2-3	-	CSVEDGGPSTDTQYF	TGCAGCGTTGAAGACGGGGGACCGAGCACAGATACGCAGTATTTT
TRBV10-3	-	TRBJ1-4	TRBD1	CAISQTGDSYEKLFF	TGTGCCATCAGCCAAACGGGGGACAGCTATGAAAAACTGTTTTTT
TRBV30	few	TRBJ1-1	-	CAWSSGPVGEAFF	TGTGCCTGGAGCTCAGGCCCAGTAGGTGAAGCTTTCTTT
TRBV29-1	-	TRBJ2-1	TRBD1	CSVGFTGVVRSEQFF	TGCAGCGTTGGTTTCACAGGGGTGGTTAGAAGTGAGCAGTTCTTC
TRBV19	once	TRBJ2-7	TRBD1	CASSRDRSYEQYF	TGTGCCAGTAGCCGGGACAGATCCTACGAGCAGTACTTC
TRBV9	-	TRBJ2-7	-	CASSVEGGMGGRVAAEQYF	TGTGCCAGCAGCGTAGAGGGGGGAATGGGTGGCAGGGTTGCTGCCGAGCAGTACTTC
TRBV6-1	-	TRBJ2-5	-	CASSFGGVETQYF	TGTGCCAGCTCATTTGGAGGCGTAGAGACCCAGTACTTC
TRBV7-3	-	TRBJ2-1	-	CASSNGDEQFF	TGTGCCAGCAGCAACGGAGATGAGCAGTTCTTC
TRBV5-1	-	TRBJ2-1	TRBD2	CASSSKQLAGGFNEQFF	TGCGCCAGCAGCTCTAAGCAACTAGCGGGAGGTTTCAATGAGCAGTTCTTC
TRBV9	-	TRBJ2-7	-	CASSANHVGYEQYF	TGTGCCAGCAGCGCCAACCACGTCGGCTACGAGCAGTACTTC
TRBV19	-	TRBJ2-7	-	CASSIRGRDYEQYF	TGTGCCAGTAGTATCCGGGGCAGGGACTACGAGCAGTACTTC
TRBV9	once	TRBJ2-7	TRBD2	CASSVGPGGSYEQYF	TGTGCCAGCAGCGTAGGACCGGGAGGGTCCTACGAGCAGTACTTC
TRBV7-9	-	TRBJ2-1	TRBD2	CASSPISREGYNEQFF	TGTGCCAGCAGCCCCATCTCTCGGGAGGGCTACAATGAGCAGTTCTTC
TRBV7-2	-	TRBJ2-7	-	CASSATSYEQYF	TGTGCCAGCAGCGCAACTAGCTACGAGCAGTACTTC
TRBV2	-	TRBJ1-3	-	CASSDGGLSGNTIYF	TGTGCCAGCAGTGACGGGGGACTCTCTGGAAACACCATATATTTT
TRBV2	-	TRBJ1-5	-	CASSGAVARDNLGYAQPQHF	TGTGCCAGCAGCGGAGCGGTGGCAAGGGACAATTTAGGGTATGCTCAGCCCCAGCATTTT
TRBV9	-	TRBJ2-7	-	CASSESLGAYEQYF	TGTGCCAGCAGCGAGTCCTTAGGGGCCTACGAGCAGTACTTC
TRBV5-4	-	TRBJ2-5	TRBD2	CASSKGASGSLEETQYF	TGTGCCAGCAGCAAGGGGGCTAGCGGGAGCTTGGAAGAGACCCAGTACTTC
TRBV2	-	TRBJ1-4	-	CASSFYEKLFF	TGTGCCAGCAGCTTCTATGAAAAACTGTTTTTT
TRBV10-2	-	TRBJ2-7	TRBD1	CASSESGRQGSGEQYF	TGCGCCAGCAGTGAGTCAGGCCGACAGGGGTCGGGCGAGCAGTACTTC
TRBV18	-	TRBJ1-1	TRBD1	CASSLDPGTAEAFF	TGTGCCAGCTCACTCGATCCCGGGACAGCTGAAGCTTTCTTT
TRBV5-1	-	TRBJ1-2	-	CASSFGGIRGLYGYTF	TGCGCCAGCAGCTTTGGGGGTATAAGGGGCCTCTATGGCTACACCTTC
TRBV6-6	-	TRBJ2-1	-	CASSYAGLPYNEQFF	TGTGCCAGCAGTTACGCTGGACTACCCTACAATGAGCAGTTCTTC
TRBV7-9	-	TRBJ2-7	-	CASSFINSYEQYF	TGTGCCAGCAGCTTCATAAACTCCTACGAGCAGTACTTC
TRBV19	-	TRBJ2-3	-	CASSSPSDVGADTQYF	TGTGCCAGTAGTAGCCCATCGGACGTGGGCGCAGATACGCAGTATTTT